This T cell receptor beta chain originates from a study of CD8+ T cells in alopecia areata. For the study at large: The study gave treated patients oral tofacitinib at 5 to 10 mg twice daily. Findings of the study overall: Mice gave a clearer picture of TCR sharing than patients did, possibly for HLA-related reasons. Clonality was higher in lesional than normal scalp, especially in alopecia totalis/universalis.

CDR3 length equals 15 residues. V shed 4 bases and J shed 0 bases, with 15 bases lying between them. Per the germline V gene, CDR1 is SQVTM and CDR2 is ANQGSEA. Following RNA extraction, reverse transcription yielded cDNA that acted as the sequencing template. Some clones are missing from TCRdb's copy, which holds only in-frame ones; the method was immunoSEQ multiplex PCR. Counted here are some 170,000 clones, about 63% occurring once; the ten biggest clones make up approximately 15%. Peripheral blood and lesional scalp punch biopsies were taken from alopecia areata patients. With respect to this clone: Its antigen is undetermined.

The TCR was taken from a human donor with alopecia areata. Source: CD4+ T cells sorted from blood, taken at week 0. The genes are TRBV29-1 and TRBJ1-1, with a possible D match to TRBD1 (6 bases). The CDR3 sequence is CSVGHRVNMNTEAFF. CDR3 coding DNA: TGCAGCGTTGGGCACAGGGTGAACATGAACACTGAAGCTTTCTTT.